The rows below give T cell receptor beta chains drawn from one sample of a study of T cells in Graves' hyperthyroidism and ophthalmopathy. Each CDR3 protein gets one entry after TCRdb re-called the multiplex PCR reads with MiXCR. The table includes about 300,000 distinct CDR3 sequences, approximately 18% detected once. The sequenced sample was blood. Receptors were obtained from a man aged 50-60 years with Graves' ophthalmopathy. The CDR3 runs from the conserved cysteine through the conserved F or W. D genes are given only for firm matches. Clone size appears in some rows only: once, few, many, or a class for an expanded clone.

clone size: .; V gene: TRBV25-1; J gene: TRBJ2-1; D gene: .; CDR3 protein: CASSDRDNYFLSSYNEQFF; CDR3 DNA: TGTGCCAGCAGTGACCGGGACAACTATTTTCTCAGCTCCTACAATGAGCAGTTCTTC
clone size: few; V gene: TRBV10-3; J gene: TRBJ2-3; D gene: .; CDR3 protein: CAISEWVSSTDTQYF; CDR3 DNA: TGTGCCATCAGTGAGTGGGTCAGTAGCACAGATACGCAGTATTTT
clone size: many; V gene: TRBV28; J gene: TRBJ1-1; D gene: TRBD1; CDR3 protein: CASTFRHRGNTEAFF; CDR3 DNA: TGTGCCAGCACCTTCAGACACAGGGGGAACACTGAAGCTTTCTTT
clone size: many; V gene: TRBV7-9; J gene: TRBJ2-1; D gene: TRBD2; CDR3 protein: CASSSTRLAGGPSSYNEQFF; CDR3 DNA: TGTGCCAGCAGCTCAACTCGACTAGCGGGAGGGCCAAGCTCCTACAATGAGCAGTTCTTC
clone size: few; V gene: TRBV12-3/TRBV12-4; J gene: TRBJ2-1; D gene: .; CDR3 protein: CASSLEAEQFF; CDR3 DNA: TGTGCCAGCAGTTTAGAGGCTGAGCAGTTCTTC
clone size: .; V gene: TRBV7-9; J gene: TRBJ2-5; D gene: .; CDR3 protein: CASSLGDTPLETQYF; CDR3 DNA: TGTGCCAGCAGCTTAGGAGACACGCCGCTGGAGACCCAGTACTTC
clone size: .; V gene: TRBV30; J gene: TRBJ1-2; D gene: .; CDR3 protein: CAWSFSAGVNYGYTF; CDR3 DNA: TGTGCCTGGAGTTTTTCGGCAGGGGTAAACTATGGCTACACCTTC
clone size: few; V gene: TRBV5-8; J gene: TRBJ2-2; D gene: .; CDR3 protein: CASSYNLAGELFF; CDR3 DNA: TGTGCCAGCAGTTATAACTTGGCCGGGGAGCTGTTTTTT
clone size: .; V gene: TRBV19; J gene: TRBJ2-1; D gene: .; CDR3 protein: CASRPVTGPNEQFF; CDR3 DNA: TGTGCCAGTAGGCCTGTTACGGGGCCCAATGAGCAGTTCTTC
clone size: .; V gene: TRBV10-3; J gene: TRBJ1-3; D gene: .; CDR3 protein: CAISESGSPSGNTIYF; CDR3 DNA: TGTGCCATCAGTGAGTCTGGGTCGCCGTCTGGAAACACCATATATTTT
clone size: few; V gene: TRBV6-1; J gene: TRBJ2-2; D gene: .; CDR3 protein: CASSERRQVDTGELFF; CDR3 DNA: TGTGCCAGCAGTGAAAGGAGACAGGTCGACACCGGGGAGCTGTTTTTT
clone size: many; V gene: TRBV11-1; J gene: TRBJ1-1; D gene: .; CDR3 protein: CASSSLDSLNTEAFF; CDR3 DNA: TGTGCCAGCAGCTCCTTGGACAGCTTGAACACTGAAGCTTTCTTT
clone size: few; V gene: TRBV11-2; J gene: TRBJ2-3; D gene: TRBD2; CDR3 protein: CASSLDGRIYNTQYF; CDR3 DNA: TGTGCCAGCAGCTTAGACGGGAGGATTTACAATACGCAGTATTTT
clone size: .; V gene: TRBV5-1; J gene: TRBJ2-5; D gene: .; CDR3 protein: CASSLDDDETQYF; CDR3 DNA: TGCGCCAGCAGCTTGGACGACGACGAGACCCAGTACTTC
clone size: .; V gene: TRBV28; J gene: TRBJ2-7; D gene: .; CDR3 protein: CASSLGPRNEQYF; CDR3 DNA: TGTGCCAGCAGTCTAGGACCGCGCAACGAGCAGTACTTC
clone size: .; V gene: TRBV20-1; J gene: TRBJ2-2; D gene: .; CDR3 protein: CSAREGGIGELFF; CDR3 DNA: TGCAGTGCTAGAGAGGGGGGCATCGGGGAGCTGTTTTTT
clone size: few; V gene: TRBV20-1; J gene: TRBJ2-2; D gene: .; CDR3 protein: CSARDFAGTDGELFF; CDR3 DNA: TGCAGTGCTAGAGATTTCGCCGGGACTGACGGGGAGCTGTTTTTT
clone size: many; V gene: TRBV18; J gene: TRBJ2-1; D gene: TRBD2; CDR3 protein: CASSPPFGAGGNEQFF; CDR3 DNA: TGTGCCAGCTCACCACCGTTTGGAGCGGGAGGCAATGAGCAGTTCTTC
clone size: .; V gene: TRBV12-3/TRBV12-4; J gene: TRBJ1-4; D gene: TRBD1; CDR3 protein: CASSQDRVSNEKLFF; CDR3 DNA: TGTGCCAGCAGCCAGGACAGGGTATCTAATGAAAAACTGTTTTTT
clone size: few; V gene: TRBV29-1; J gene: TRBJ2-2; D gene: .; CDR3 protein: CSSTGSMQEGTGELFF; CDR3 DNA: TGCAGCTCTACGGGCAGTATGCAGGAGGGCACCGGGGAGCTGTTTTTT
clone size: few; V gene: TRBV6-5; J gene: TRBJ2-7; D gene: .; CDR3 protein: CASSYRASYYEQYF; CDR3 DNA: TGTGCCAGCAGTTACCGTGCCAGCTATTACGAGCAGTACTTC
clone size: many; V gene: TRBV3-1; J gene: TRBJ2-7; D gene: TRBD2; CDR3 protein: CASSQPGLAGANGEQYF; CDR3 DNA: TGTGCCAGCAGCCAGCCGGGACTAGCGGGTGCAAACGGCGAGCAGTACTTC
clone size: many; V gene: TRBV19; J gene: TRBJ1-5; D gene: .; CDR3 protein: CASSIFPGGRGTNQPQHF; CDR3 DNA: TGTGCCAGTAGTATCTTTCCTGGCGGCAGGGGCACCAATCAGCCCCAGCATTTT
clone size: few; V gene: TRBV24-1; J gene: TRBJ2-1; D gene: TRBD2; CDR3 protein: CATSDLSGSNHNEQFF; CDR3 DNA: TGTGCCACCAGTGATTTAAGCGGGAGTAACCACAATGAGCAGTTCTTC
clone size: many; V gene: TRBV2; J gene: TRBJ2-3; D gene: .; CDR3 protein: CASRGGAGRQGADTQYF; CDR3 DNA: TGTGCCAGCAGGGGGGGAGCGGGGAGACAGGGAGCGGATACGCAGTATTTT
clone size: few; V gene: TRBV5-1; J gene: TRBJ2-5; D gene: TRBD2; CDR3 protein: CASTVTVAGVWETQYF; CDR3 DNA: TGCGCCAGCACCGTTACGGTAGCGGGAGTTTGGGAGACCCAGTACTTC
clone size: many; V gene: TRBV30; J gene: TRBJ1-2; D gene: .; CDR3 protein: CAAPFEANYGYTF; CDR3 DNA: TGTGCTGCGCCCTTCGAGGCGAACTATGGCTACACCTTC
clone size: .; V gene: TRBV19; J gene: TRBJ1-6; D gene: TRBD1; CDR3 protein: CASSKKRQGTTSPLHF; CDR3 DNA: TGTGCCAGTAGTAAGAAACGACAGGGGACGACTTCACCCCTCCACTTT
clone size: many; V gene: TRBV28; J gene: TRBJ1-1; D gene: .; CDR3 protein: CASSLAVMNTEAFF; CDR3 DNA: TGTGCCAGCAGTTTAGCGGTCATGAACACTGAAGCTTTCTTT
clone size: .; V gene: TRBV5-5; J gene: TRBJ2-4; D gene: .; CDR3 protein: CASSFSTPGGTKNIQYF; CDR3 DNA: TGTGCCAGCAGCTTCTCAACCCCGGGCGGGACCAAAAACATTCAGTACTTC
clone size: few; V gene: TRBV7-9; J gene: TRBJ1-1; D gene: TRBD1; CDR3 protein: CASSSLNRDRGHGNTEAFF; CDR3 DNA: TGTGCCAGCAGCTCGTTAAACCGGGACAGGGGGCACGGGAACACTGAAGCTTTCTTT
clone size: many; V gene: TRBV2; J gene: TRBJ2-1; D gene: .; CDR3 protein: CASGNPTLYNEQFF; CDR3 DNA: TGTGCCAGCGGCAACCCCACCCTATACAATGAGCAGTTCTTC
clone size: many; V gene: TRBV10-3; J gene: TRBJ2-7; D gene: .; CDR3 protein: CAISESVFGREQASAQYF; CDR3 DNA: TGTGCCATCAGTGAGTCGGTTTTTGGTCGGGAGCAAGCATCCGCGCAGTACTTC
clone size: .; V gene: TRBV5-8; J gene: TRBJ1-4; D gene: .; CDR3 protein: CASSFQYSVEKLFF; CDR3 DNA: TGTGCCAGCAGCTTCCAGTATAGTGTTGAAAAACTGTTTTTT
clone size: many; V gene: TRBV3-1; J gene: TRBJ2-7; D gene: .; CDR3 protein: CASSPSGNGYEQYF; CDR3 DNA: TGTGCCAGCAGCCCGTCGGGGAATGGGTACGAGCAGTACTTC
clone size: many; V gene: TRBV13; J gene: TRBJ1-1; D gene: .; CDR3 protein: CASSLRGGNTEAFF; CDR3 DNA: TGTGCCAGCAGCTTACGGGGGGGGAACACTGAAGCTTTCTTT
clone size: many; V gene: TRBV28; J gene: TRBJ1-1; D gene: TRBD1; CDR3 protein: CASGGQLGLNTEAFF; CDR3 DNA: TGTGCCAGCGGGGGACAGTTGGGCCTGAACACTGAAGCTTTCTTT
clone size: many; V gene: TRBV27; J gene: TRBJ1-1; D gene: TRBD1; CDR3 protein: CASRGTGGNTEAFF; CDR3 DNA: TGTGCCAGCAGGGGGACAGGGGGGAACACTGAAGCTTTCTTT